This is a list of T cell receptor beta chains from one sample in a study of cytotoxic CD8 clonotypes in ibrutinib-treated CLL. The table came from immunoSEQ multiplex PCR; TCRdb's copy has only in-frame clones and leaves some out. The data hold some 92,000 clones, with 75% to 80% observed a single time. The source was PBMCs, collected after 24 months of ibrutinib treatment. Every receptor here comes from a human donor with chronic lymphocytic leukemia. CDR3s include the opening cysteine and the closing phenylalanine or tryptophan. The D gene is left open where the match is weak. Clone sizes are given selectively: once, few, many, or a class where the clone is expanded.

d_call	v_call	j_call	clone_size	cdr3_aa	cdr3_nt
.	TRBV5-1	TRBJ1-1	.	CASSLAAGAPNTEAFF	TGCGCCAGCAGCTTGGCGGCAGGGGCGCCCAACACTGAAGCTTTCTTT
.	TRBV28	TRBJ2-7	.	CASSFAPTGEQYF	TGTGCCAGCAGTTTTGCTCCTACGGGGGAGCAGTACTTC
.	TRBV6-5	TRBJ1-1	.	CASGLWGNTEAFF	TGTGCCAGCGGGCTATGGGGGAACACTGAAGCTTTCTTT
TRBD2	TRBV5-1	TRBJ2-3	.	CASSSSSGGTDTQYF	TGCGCCAGCAGCTCCTCTAGCGGGGGCACAGATACGCAGTATTTT
TRBD2	TRBV28	TRBJ2-7	.	CASSLASGGPSMEQYF	TGTGCCAGCAGTTTGGCTAGCGGGGGTCCGAGTATGGAGCAGTACTTC
.	TRBV30	TRBJ1-1	.	CAWTGTFEAFF	TGTGCCTGGACCGGGACTTTTGAAGCTTTCTTT
.	TRBV5-1	TRBJ1-5	.	CASSLDGGRNNQPQHF	TGCGCCAGCAGCTTGGATGGCGGGAGGAACAATCAGCCCCAGCATTTT
.	TRBV12-5	TRBJ1-5	.	CASGLVPRFGAGSDNQPQHF	TGTGCTAGTGGTTTGGTCCCCCGGTTCGGAGCAGGGTCTGACAATCAGCCCCAGCATTTT
TRBD1	TRBV28	TRBJ1-1	.	CASIRPTAVGTGGSEAFF	TGTGCCAGCATCAGGCCGACGGCAGTGGGAACAGGGGGGTCTGAAGCTTTCTTT
TRBD1	TRBV4-1	TRBJ2-1	.	CASSQGQGAMTEQFF	TGCGCCAGCAGCCAAGGACAGGGGGCTATGACTGAGCAGTTCTTC
TRBD1	TRBV7-2	TRBJ1-5	.	CASSPDRGLVQPQHF	TGTGCCAGCAGCCCGGACAGGGGGCTGGTTCAGCCCCAGCATTTT
TRBD2	TRBV18	TRBJ2-3	few	CASSRLAGGPSDTQYF	TGTGCCAGCTCACGACTAGCGGGAGGGCCTTCAGATACGCAGTATTTT
TRBD1	TRBV7-2	TRBJ1-3	.	CASSLGQGGNTIYF	TGTGCCAGCAGCTTGGGACAGGGGGGAAACACCATATATTTT
.	TRBV25-1	TRBJ2-3	.	CASSEYEDLFDTQYF	TGTGCCAGCAGTGAATATGAAGACCTTTTCGATACGCAGTATTTT
.	TRBV4-2	TRBJ1-2	medium-sized	CASSQDTGRDYGYTF	TGTGCCAGCAGCCAAGATACGGGAAGGGACTATGGCTACACCTTC
TRBD2	TRBV7-2	TRBJ2-3	.	CASSPPGTSRFGTQYF	TGTGCCAGCAGCCCCCCCGGGACTAGTAGGTTTGGTACGCAGTATTTT
.	TRBV5-1	TRBJ2-5	.	CASSWDGTQETQYF	TGCGCCAGCAGCTGGGATGGGACTCAAGAGACCCAGTACTTC
TRBD2	TRBV2	TRBJ2-1	.	CAYPGTSGRIEQFF	TGTGCCTACCCCGGGACTAGCGGGAGGATTGAGCAGTTCTTC
.	TRBV19	TRBJ2-5	.	CASSIGAGPQETQYF	TGTGCCAGTAGTATAGGGGCAGGACCCCAAGAGACCCAGTACTTC
.	TRBV7-9	TRBJ1-5	.	CASSSGTWKQPQHF	TGTGCCAGCAGCTCCGGGACATGGAAACAGCCCCAGCATTTT
.	TRBV19	TRBJ1-5	.	CASSPQRGQPQHF	TGTGCCAGTAGTCCCCAGAGGGGCCAGCCCCAGCATTTT
.	TRBV27	TRBJ2-5	.	CASSFADQETQYF	TGTGCCAGCAGTTTCGCGGACCAAGAGACCCAGTACTTC
.	TRBV6-1	TRBJ2-7	once	CASSEFNRGASYEQYF	TGTGCCAGCAGTGAATTTAACCGAGGAGCCTCCTACGAGCAGTACTTC
.	TRBV20-1	TRBJ1-3	.	CSARSGNTIYF	TGCAGTGCGAGATCTGGAAACACCATATATTTT
.	TRBV7-8	TRBJ1-3	.	CASSLELQPGNTIYF	TGTGCCAGCAGCTTAGAACTACAACCTGGAAACACCATATATTTT
TRBD2	TRBV14	TRBJ2-7	.	CASSPMVGLALYEQYF	TGTGCCAGCAGCCCCATGGTGGGACTAGCCTTATACGAGCAGTACTTC
TRBD1	TRBV7-9	TRBJ2-7	.	CASSPGQNNYEQYF	TGTGCCAGCAGCCCGGGACAGAATAACTACGAGCAGTACTTC
.	TRBV4-1	TRBJ2-2	.	CASSRPSTGELFF	TGCGCCAGCAGCCGACCGAGCACAGGGGAGCTGTTTTTT
.	TRBV5-1	TRBJ1-1	.	CASSLQGGLTEAFF	TGCGCCAGCAGCTTGCAAGGGGGTCTTACTGAAGCTTTCTTT
TRBD1	TRBV19	TRBJ1-2	.	CASSESGGTNYGYTF	TGTGCCAGTAGTGAATCAGGGGGCACTAACTATGGCTACACCTTC
.	TRBV2	TRBJ1-4	.	CASSVGGANEKLFF	TGTGCCAGCAGTGTCGGCGGCGCTAATGAAAAACTGTTTTTT
.	TRBV7-9	TRBJ1-1	.	CASSPVEAFF	TGTGCCAGCAGCCCCGTTGAAGCTTTCTTT
.	TRBV2	TRBJ2-3	.	CASSEAGPSTPWGYF	TGTGCCAGCAGTGAAGCTGGCCCCAGCACACCTTGGGGGTATTTT
.	TRBV7-3	TRBJ2-7	.	CASSFLGVTPGSF	TGTGCCAGCAGCTTTTTGGGGGTTACCCCAGGAAGTTTC
TRBD1	TRBV2	TRBJ1-4	.	CASSETGGANEKLFF	TGTGCCAGCAGCGAAACAGGGGGGGCTAATGAAAAACTGTTTTTT
.	TRBV6-1	TRBJ1-4	.	CASTGTYNEKLFF	TGTGCCAGTACCGGGACGTATAATGAAAAACTGTTTTTT
TRBD1	TRBV5-1	TRBJ1-4	.	CASSVTGDAEKLFF	TGCGCCAGCAGCGTGACAGGGGATGCTGAAAAACTGTTTTTT
TRBD1	TRBV29-1	TRBJ2-2	once	CSVKTGANTGELFF	TGCAGCGTTAAAACAGGGGCTAACACCGGGGAGCTGTTTTTT
.	TRBV6-1	TRBJ1-5	few	CASSVYMGDNQPQHF	TGTGCCAGCAGTGTTTATATGGGTGACAATCAGCCCCAGCATTTT
.	TRBV14	TRBJ2-5	few	CASSPGLAPVRETQYF	TGTGCCAGCAGCCCAGGCTTGGCCCCGGTCCGGGAGACCCAGTACTTC
TRBD1	TRBV27	TRBJ1-3	.	CASRLTGSSGNTIYF	TGTGCCAGCAGACTGACAGGGAGCTCTGGAAACACCATATATTTT
TRBD2	TRBV29-1	TRBJ2-5	.	CSVGPTSGRGETQYF	TGCAGCGTTGGTCCAACTAGCGGGAGGGGGGAGACCCAGTACTTC
TRBD2	TRBV28	TRBJ2-1	few	CASRGTNDNEQFF	TGTGCCAGCAGAGGGACTAACGACAATGAGCAGTTCTTC
.	TRBV7-9	TRBJ1-1	.	CASSFFGGSEAFF	TGTGCCAGCAGCTTTTTTGGAGGGTCAGAAGCTTTCTTT
.	TRBV9	TRBJ2-7	few	CASSVRADAENEQYF	TGTGCCAGCAGCGTTAGGGCCGACGCTGAAAACGAGCAGTACTTC
.	TRBV7-6	TRBJ2-7	.	CASSLAGQGASYEQYF	TGTGCCAGCAGCCTAGCGGGACAGGGAGCTTCCTACGAGCAGTACTTC
TRBD2	TRBV15	TRBJ2-7	.	CATSRDALSGIDREQYF	TGTGCCACCAGCAGAGATGCCCTTAGCGGGATCGACCGCGAGCAGTACTTC
TRBD2	TRBV28	TRBJ2-3	.	CASISGTRGGDTQYF	TGTGCCAGCATATCCGGGACTAGGGGCGGAGATACGCAGTATTTT